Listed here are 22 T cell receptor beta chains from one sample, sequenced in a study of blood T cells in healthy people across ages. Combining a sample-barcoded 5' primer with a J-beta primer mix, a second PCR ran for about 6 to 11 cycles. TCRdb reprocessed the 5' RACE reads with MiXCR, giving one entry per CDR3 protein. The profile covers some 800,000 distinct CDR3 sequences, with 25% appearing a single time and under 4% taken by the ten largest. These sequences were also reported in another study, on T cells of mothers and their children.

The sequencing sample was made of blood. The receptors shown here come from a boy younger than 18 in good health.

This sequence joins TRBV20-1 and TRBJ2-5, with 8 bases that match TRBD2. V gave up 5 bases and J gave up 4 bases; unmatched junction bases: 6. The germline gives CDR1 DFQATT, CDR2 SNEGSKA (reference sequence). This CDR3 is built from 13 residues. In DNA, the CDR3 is TGCAGTGCTTATCGGGGGGGCGTAGAGACCCAGTACTTC. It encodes CSAYRGGVETQYF.

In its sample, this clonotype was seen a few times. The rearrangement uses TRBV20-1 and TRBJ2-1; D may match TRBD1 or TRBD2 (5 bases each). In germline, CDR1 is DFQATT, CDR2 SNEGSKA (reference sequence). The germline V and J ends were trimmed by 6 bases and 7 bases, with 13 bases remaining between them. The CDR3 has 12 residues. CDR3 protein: CSAGLRENEQFF. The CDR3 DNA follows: TGCAGTGCCGGACTCAGGGAGAATGAGCAGTTCTTC.

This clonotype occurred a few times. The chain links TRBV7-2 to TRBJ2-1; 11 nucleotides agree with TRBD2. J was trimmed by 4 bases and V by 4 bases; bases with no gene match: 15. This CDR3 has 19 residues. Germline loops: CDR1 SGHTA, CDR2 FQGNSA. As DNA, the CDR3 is TGTGCCAGCAGCTACCGTGCGGTCGCTAGCGGGGGGCCTTACAATGAGCAGTTCTTC. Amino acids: CASSYRAVASGGPYNEQFF.

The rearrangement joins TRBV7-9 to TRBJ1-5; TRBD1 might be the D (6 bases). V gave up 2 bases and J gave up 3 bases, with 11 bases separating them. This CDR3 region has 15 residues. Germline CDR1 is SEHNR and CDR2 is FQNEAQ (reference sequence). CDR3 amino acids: CASSLSGADNQPQHF. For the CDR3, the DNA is TGTGCCAGCAGCTTATCAGGGGCGGACAATCAGCCCCAGCATTTT.

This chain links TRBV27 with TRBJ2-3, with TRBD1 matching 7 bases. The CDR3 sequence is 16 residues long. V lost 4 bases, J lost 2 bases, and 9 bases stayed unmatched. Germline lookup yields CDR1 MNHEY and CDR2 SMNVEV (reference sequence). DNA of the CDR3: TGTGCCAGCAGTTACGGACAGGCCACTCTCACAGATACGCAGTATTTT. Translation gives CASSYGQATLTDTQYF.

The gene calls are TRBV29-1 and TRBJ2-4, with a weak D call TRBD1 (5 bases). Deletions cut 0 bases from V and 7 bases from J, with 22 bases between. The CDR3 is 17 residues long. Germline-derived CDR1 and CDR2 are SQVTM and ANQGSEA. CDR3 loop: CSVEDFSLGAQLNIQYF. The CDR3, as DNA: TGCAGCGTTGAAGACTTCTCCCTAGGGGCCCAGCTGAACATTCAGTACTTC.

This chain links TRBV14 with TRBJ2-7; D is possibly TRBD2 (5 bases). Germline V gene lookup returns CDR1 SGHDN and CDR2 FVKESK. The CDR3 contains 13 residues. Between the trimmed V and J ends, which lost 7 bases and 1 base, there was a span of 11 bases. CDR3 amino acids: CASTPRDSYEQYF. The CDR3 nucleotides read TGTGCCAGCACCCCACGGGATTCCTACGAGCAGTACTTC.

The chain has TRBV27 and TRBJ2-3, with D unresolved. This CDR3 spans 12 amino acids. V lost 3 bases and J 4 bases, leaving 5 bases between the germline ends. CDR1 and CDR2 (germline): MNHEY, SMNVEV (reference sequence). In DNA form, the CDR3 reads TGTGCCAGCAGTTTTAATTCAGATACGCAGTATTTT. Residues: CASSFNSDTQYF.

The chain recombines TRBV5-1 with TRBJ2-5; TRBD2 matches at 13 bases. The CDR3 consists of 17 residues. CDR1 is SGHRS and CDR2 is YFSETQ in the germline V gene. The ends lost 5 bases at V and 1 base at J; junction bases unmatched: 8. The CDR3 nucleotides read TGCGCCAGCAGAGGGGGACTAGCGGGACCATCCCAAGAGACCCAGTACTTC. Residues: CASRGGLAGPSQETQYF. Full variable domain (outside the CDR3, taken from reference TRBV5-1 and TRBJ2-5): KAGVTQTPRYLIKTRGQQVTLSCSPISGHRSVSWYQQTPGQGLQFLFEYFSETQRNKGNFPGRFSGRQFSNSRSEMNVSTLELGDSALYLCASRGGLAGPSQETQYFGPGTRLLVL.

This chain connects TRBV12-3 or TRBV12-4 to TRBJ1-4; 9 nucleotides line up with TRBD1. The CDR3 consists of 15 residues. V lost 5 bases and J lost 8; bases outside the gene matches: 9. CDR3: CASSIRGQGEEKLFF. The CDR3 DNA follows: TGTGCCAGCAGTATAAGGGGACAGGGAGAAGAAAAACTGTTTTTT.

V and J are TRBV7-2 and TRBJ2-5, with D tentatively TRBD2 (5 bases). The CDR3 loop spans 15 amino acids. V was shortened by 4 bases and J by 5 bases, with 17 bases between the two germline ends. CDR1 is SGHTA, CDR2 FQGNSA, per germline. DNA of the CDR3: TGTGCCAGCAGCTCCAAGAGCGGCCCCGGGGAGACCCAGTACTTC. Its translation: CASSSKSGPGETQYF.

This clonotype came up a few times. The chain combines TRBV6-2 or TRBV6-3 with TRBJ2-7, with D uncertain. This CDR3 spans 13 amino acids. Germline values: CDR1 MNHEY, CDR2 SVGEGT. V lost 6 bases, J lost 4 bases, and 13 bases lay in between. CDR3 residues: CASRLRGGYEQYF. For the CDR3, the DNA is TGTGCCAGCAGGCTCAGAGGTGGATACGAGCAGTACTTC.

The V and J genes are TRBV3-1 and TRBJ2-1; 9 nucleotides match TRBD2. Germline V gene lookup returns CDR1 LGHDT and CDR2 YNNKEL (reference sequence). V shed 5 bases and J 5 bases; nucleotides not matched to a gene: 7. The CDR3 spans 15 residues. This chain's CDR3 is CASSTRTSENNEQFF. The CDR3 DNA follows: TGTGCCAGCAGCACCCGGACTAGCGAGAACAATGAGCAGTTCTTC.

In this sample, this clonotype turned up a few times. CDR3 protein: CSVEALLGNTEAFF. The CDR3 bases are TGCAGCGTTGAGGCGCTATTGGGGAACACTGAAGCTTTCTTT. The rearrangement uses TRBV29-1 and TRBJ1-1; unclear D gene. The CDR3 is 14 amino acids. The V end was cut by 3 bases, the J end by 1 base, with 12 bases between. Germline V gene lookup returns CDR1 SQVTM and CDR2 ANQGSEA.

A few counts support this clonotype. For the CDR3, the DNA is TGTGCCAGCAGCGTAGATGGGTTTGAGCAGTACTTC. This encodes CASSVDGFEQYF. This chain connects TRBV9 to TRBJ2-5; D uncertain. V lost 0 bases and J lost 11, with 11 bases in between. The CDR3 length is 12 residues. CDR1 is SGDLS, CDR2 YYNGEE, per germline.

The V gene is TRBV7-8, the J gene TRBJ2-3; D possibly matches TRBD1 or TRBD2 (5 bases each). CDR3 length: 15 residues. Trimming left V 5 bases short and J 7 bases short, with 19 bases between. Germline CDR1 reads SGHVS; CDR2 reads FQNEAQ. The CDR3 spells CASSETRDVINTQYF. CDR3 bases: TGTGCCAGCAGCGAAACCCGGGACGTGATCAATACGCAGTATTTT.

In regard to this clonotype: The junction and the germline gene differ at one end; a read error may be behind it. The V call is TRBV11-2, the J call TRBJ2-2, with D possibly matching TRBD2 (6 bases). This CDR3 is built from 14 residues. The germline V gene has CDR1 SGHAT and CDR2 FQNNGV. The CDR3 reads CASSFQPNTGEVFF. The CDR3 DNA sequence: TGTGCCAGCAGCTTCCAGCCGAACACCGGGGAGGTGTTTTTT.

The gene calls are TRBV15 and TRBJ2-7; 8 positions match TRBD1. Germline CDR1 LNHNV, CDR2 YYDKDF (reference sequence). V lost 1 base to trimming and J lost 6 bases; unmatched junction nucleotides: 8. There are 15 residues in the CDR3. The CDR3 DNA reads TGTGCCACCAGCAGAGTACCAGGGGGCTCACGCGAGCAGTACTTC. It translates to CATSRVPGGSREQYF.

In DNA form, the CDR3 reads TGTGCCAGCAGTCTCCGGTCGACAGGCCCCTATGGCTACACCTTC. Translated: CASSLRSTGPYGYTF. This rearrangement joins TRBV12-3 or TRBV12-4 to TRBJ1-2; D may be TRBD1 (6 bases). The CDR3 consists of 15 residues. Trimming removed 5 bases at V and 4 bases at J, with 17 bases between.

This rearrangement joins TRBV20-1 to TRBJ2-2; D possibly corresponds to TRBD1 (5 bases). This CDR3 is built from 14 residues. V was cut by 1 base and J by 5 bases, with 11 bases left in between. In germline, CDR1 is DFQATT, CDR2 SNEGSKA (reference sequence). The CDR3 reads CSARGQGKTGELFF. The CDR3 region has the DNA TGCAGTGCTAGAGGCCAGGGAAAAACCGGGGAGCTGTTTTTT.

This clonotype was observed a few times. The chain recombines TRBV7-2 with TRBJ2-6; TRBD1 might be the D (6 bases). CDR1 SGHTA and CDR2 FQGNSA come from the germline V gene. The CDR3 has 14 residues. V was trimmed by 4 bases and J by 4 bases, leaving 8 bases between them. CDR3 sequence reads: CASSSGTGANVLTF. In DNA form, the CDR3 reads TGTGCCAGCAGCTCCGGGACAGGGGCCAACGTCCTGACTTTC.

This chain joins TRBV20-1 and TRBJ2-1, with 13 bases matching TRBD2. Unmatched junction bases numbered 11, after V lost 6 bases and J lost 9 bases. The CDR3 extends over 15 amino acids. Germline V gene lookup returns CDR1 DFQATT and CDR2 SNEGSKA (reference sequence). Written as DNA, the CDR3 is TGCAGTGCGAGCCCGACTAGCGGGAGGATCGGTGAGCAGTTCTTC. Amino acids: CSASPTSGRIGEQFF.